The 26 T cell receptor beta chains in this list originate from one sample, sequenced in a study of T cells in localized non-small cell lung cancer. Method: immunoSEQ multiplex PCR; TCRdb's copy keeps in-frame clones and lacks some. The table shows tens of thousands of clones, with 65% to 90% occurring only once. The sequencing used peripheral blood mononuclear cells, collected before any cancer treatment. The receptors here all came from a man between 40 and 69 years old with stage III lung adenocarcinoma.

This clone was seen just once. The chain is built from TRBV19 and TRBJ1-2, with no clear D. Germline CDR1 reads LNHDA; CDR2 reads SQIVND (reference sequence). The CDR3 is made up of 13 amino acids. V was cut by 6 bases and J by 2 bases, with 10 bases left in between. Written as DNA, the CDR3 is TGTGCCAGTAGGGTGGACCGGAACTATGGCTACACCTTC. This codes for CASRVDRNYGYTF.

The chain joins TRBV11-3 to TRBJ2-3; D not certain. The CDR3 covers 13 residues. V gave up 2 bases and J gave up 6 bases, with 9 bases separating them. CDR1 is SGHNT, CDR2 YENEEA, per germline. In nucleotides, the CDR3 is TGTGCCAGCAGCTTATCCGGTTCGGATACGCAGTATTTT. Amino acid sequence: CASSLSGSDTQYF.

J is TRBJ2-3 and V is TRBV9; maybe TRBD2 (5 bases). This CDR3 region has 16 residues. V shed 6 bases and J shed 1 base, with 18 bases lying between them. Germline-derived CDR1 and CDR2 are SGDLS and YYNGEE. The CDR3 DNA reads as TGTGCCAGCAACCCTTCGTCCAGCGGAGGCACAGATACGCAGTATTTT. Its protein product is CASNPSSSGGTDTQYF.

This sequence joins TRBV19 and TRBJ1-1; weak D call: TRBD1 (5 bases). The CDR3 loop spans 13 amino acids. Germline V gene sequence: CDR1 LNHDA, CDR2 SQIVND (reference sequence). V gave up 8 bases and J gave up 1 base, with 11 bases separating them. The CDR3 loop reads CASGPQGNTEAFF. As DNA, the CDR3 is TGTGCCAGTGGGCCTCAGGGGAACACTGAAGCTTTCTTT.

The chain couples TRBV4-1 to TRBJ2-5; 7 bases map to TRBD2. Germline V gives CDR1 MGHRA, CDR2 YSYEKL. J lost 1 base, V lost 0 bases, and 8 bases had no gene match. The CDR3 covers 17 residues. This chain's CDR3 is CASSQDKILASQETQYF. DNA of the CDR3: TGCGCCAGCAGCCAAGACAAAATACTAGCGTCCCAAGAGACCCAGTACTTC.

V and J are TRBV10-3 and TRBJ2-1; TRBD2 agrees at 7 bases. Trimming took 6 bases from V and 2 from J; bases not matched to a gene: 7. CDR1 and CDR2 from the germline V gene are ENHRY and SYGVKD. This CDR3 is built from 15 residues. Written as DNA, the CDR3 is TGTGCCATCAGCCGGGACTACGGGACCTACAATGAGCAGTTCTTC. Residues: CAISRDYGTYNEQFF.

J is TRBJ2-5 and V is TRBV7-2; the D call may be TRBD1 or TRBD2 (5 bases each). Deletions cut 5 bases from V and 1 base from J, with 11 bases between. Looked up from germline, CDR1 is SGHTA and CDR2 is FQGNSA. The CDR3 sequence is 14 residues long. DNA for the CDR3: TGTGCCAGCAGCCTCGCCGGGACCCAAGAGACCCAGTACTTC. Its protein is CASSLAGTQETQYF.

The rearrangement uses TRBV7-3 and TRBJ2-5, with 12 bases matching TRBD1. CDR1 is SGHTA and CDR2 is FQGTGA in the germline V gene. The CDR3 runs to 16 residues. With 5 bases clipped from V and 5 bases from J, the junction kept 9 bases outside the gene matches. DNA of the CDR3: TGTGCCAGCAGCAACGGGACAGGGGGCTTACTCGAGACCCAGTACTTC. This gives the protein CASSNGTGGLLETQYF. Full variable domain (remainder filled in from reference TRBV7-3 and TRBJ2-5): GAGVSQTPSNKVTEKGKYVELRCDPISGHTALYWYRQSLGQGPEFLIYFQGTGAADDSGLPNDRFFAVRPEGSVSTLKIQRTERGDSAVYLCASSNGTGGLLETQYFGPGTRLLVL.

V is TRBV6-1 and J is TRBJ1-2, with D perhaps TRBD1 (5 bases). This CDR3 contains 14 residues. Germline-derived CDR1 and CDR2 are MNHNS and SASEGT. V lost 1 base and J 4 bases, leaving 10 bases between the germline ends. CDR3 residues: CASSEGQGGYGYTF. In DNA form, the CDR3 reads TGTGCCAGCAGTGAAGGTCAGGGCGGCTATGGCTACACCTTC.

The rearrangement joins TRBV14 to TRBJ2-6; D unclear. Trimming cost V 3 bases and J 0 bases, with 9 bases left between them. Germline V gene sequence: CDR1 SGHDN, CDR2 FVKESK. The length of the CDR3 is 16 residues. The CDR3: CASSHLRGSGANVLTF. DNA for the CDR3: TGTGCCAGCAGCCATCTTCGCGGCTCTGGGGCCAACGTCCTGACTTTC. Variable domain in full (rest from reference TRBV14 and TRBJ2-6): EAGVTQFPSHSVIEKGQTVTLRCDPISGHDNLYWYRRVMGKEIKFLLHFVKESKQDESGMPNNRFLAERTGGTYSTLKVQPAELEDSGVYFCASSHLRGSGANVLTFGAGSRLTVL.

As for this clone: Compared with germline, one end of the junction differs, possibly owing to a read error. J is TRBJ2-7 and V is TRBV5-1, with 7 positions matching TRBD1. The CDR3 contains 12 residues. Germline assignment: CDR1 SGHRS and CDR2 YFSETQ. CDR3 sequence reads: CVSSWDRYEQYF. The CDR3, as DNA: TGCGTCAGCAGCTGGGACAGATACGAGCAGTACTTC.

This clone was picked up a small number of times. This rearrangement joins TRBV20-1 to TRBJ1-4; 8 bases map to TRBD1. The CDR3 totals 11 residues. Germline values: CDR1 DFQATT, CDR2 SNEGSKA (reference sequence). V shed 6 bases, J shed 12 bases, and the junction held 6 bases outside the gene matches. The CDR3 nucleotides are TGCAGTGCGGGACAGGCTGAGGAACTGTTTTTT. Protein: CSAGQAEELFF.

This clone is a singleton in its sample. This rearrangement joins TRBV27 to TRBJ2-7; D possibly corresponds to TRBD1 (6 bases). Between the trimmed V and J ends, which lost 5 bases and 0 bases, there was a span of 23 bases. The germline V gene encodes CDR1 MNHEY and CDR2 SMNVEV (reference sequence). The CDR3 covers 18 residues. The CDR3 protein is CASSPPRYSGGRSYEQYF. In nucleotides, the CDR3 is TGTGCCAGCAGTCCCCCCCGTTATTCTGGGGGCCGCTCCTACGAGCAGTACTTC.

The rearrangement uses TRBV7-2 and TRBJ2-7; 9 bases map to TRBD1. CDR1 and CDR2 (germline): SGHTA, FQGNSA. Unmatched junction bases numbered 8, after V lost 7 bases and J lost 4 bases. The length of the CDR3 is 14 residues. The CDR3 bases are TGTGCCAGCAACGAACAGGGGGCAGCTTACGAGCAGTACTTC. This translates into CASNEQGAAYEQYF.

The chain combines TRBV19 with TRBJ2-2; D is possibly TRBD1 (6 bases). From germline, CDR1 is LNHDA and CDR2 SQIVND (reference sequence). The CDR3 contains 14 residues. Trimming took 10 bases from V and 0 from J, leaving 12 bases between them. Here the CDR3 reads CATKTGTNTGELFF. CDR3 nucleotides: TGTGCCACGAAAACAGGGACGAACACCGGGGAGCTGTTTTTT.

The rearrangement links TRBV27 to TRBJ2-7; a possible D gene is TRBD1 (5 bases). The CDR3 covers 16 residues. Germline lookup yields CDR1 MNHEY and CDR2 SMNVEV (reference sequence). Trimming removed 5 bases at V and 3 bases at J, with 20 bases between. The CDR3 region is CASSRSSETDNYEQYF. CDR3 nucleotide sequence: TGTGCCAGCAGTCGATCTTCCGAGACAGATAACTACGAGCAGTACTTC.

The chain is built from TRBV4-2 and TRBJ2-7; a possible D gene is TRBD1 (6 bases). CDR1 is LGHNA and CDR2 is YNFKEQ in the germline V gene. This CDR3 is 15 amino acids long. V lost 1 base and J lost 3, with 13 bases in between. The CDR3, as DNA: TGTGCCAGCAGCCAAGTCGACACAGGGTACTACGAGCAGTACTTC. It is translated as CASSQVDTGYYEQYF.

This clone was observed a single time. The rearrangement joins TRBV2 to TRBJ2-5, with D perhaps matching TRBD1 or TRBD2 (5 bases each). In germline, CDR1 is SNHLY, CDR2 FYNNEI. The CDR3 length is 13 residues. Trimming shortened V by 7 bases and J by 5 bases, and 14 bases separated the two germline ends. CDR3 loop: CASINGAGETQYF. As DNA, the CDR3 is TGTGCCAGCATCAACGGGGCCGGGGAGACCCAGTACTTC. Based on the CDR3 plus reference TRBV2 and TRBJ2-5, the full variable domain is EPEVTQTPSHQVTQMGQEVILRCVPISNHLYFYWYRQILGQKVEFLVSFYNNEISEKSEIFDDQFSVERPDGSNFTLKIRSTKLEDSAMYFCASINGAGETQYFGPGTRLLVL.

The CDR3 sequence: CASSLLGQTTGELFF. CDR3 bases: TGTGCCAGCAGCCTACTAGGACAGACCACCGGGGAGCTGTTTTTT. J is TRBJ2-2 and V is TRBV11-2; a possible D gene is TRBD1 (6 bases). CDR3 length: 15 amino acids. Trimming removed 5 bases at V and 4 bases at J, with 14 bases between. Germline lookup yields CDR1 SGHAT and CDR2 FQNNGV. The entire variable domain, with the rest obtained from reference TRBV11-2 and TRBJ2-2, is as follows: EAGVAQSPRYKIIEKRQSVAFWCNPISGHATLYWYQQILGQGPKLLIQFQNNGVVDDSQLPKDRFSAERLKGVDSTLKIQPAKLEDSAVYLCASSLLGQTTGELFFGEGSRLTVL.

The chain recombines TRBV9 with TRBJ1-4; 7 bases agree with TRBD1. The V and J ends lost 0 bases and 6 bases, in that order; junction bases with no gene match: 14. Per the germline V gene, CDR1 is SGDLS and CDR2 is YYNGEE. The CDR3 is 18 residues long. The DNA for the CDR3 is TGTGCCAGCAGCGTAGATGGGGTTTCGACAGGGTGGGATGAAAAACTGTTTTTT. Its translation is CASSVDGVSTGWDEKLFF. Variable domain in full (rest from reference TRBV9 and TRBJ1-4): DSGVTQTPKHLITATGQRVTLRCSPRSGDLSVYWYQQSLDQGLQFLIQYYNGEERAKGNILERFSAQQFPDLHSELNLSSLELGDSALYFCASSVDGVSTGWDEKLFFGSGTQLSVL.

The chain combines TRBV19 with TRBJ2-2; D could derive from TRBD1 or TRBD2 (5 bases each). The CDR3 totals 16 residues. V was trimmed by 10 bases and J by 0 bases, leaving 18 bases between them. CDR1 is LNHDA, CDR2 SQIVND, per germline (reference sequence). The CDR3 nucleotides are TGTGCCACGGGTCACGACGGGGCTTCGAACACCGGGGAGCTGTTTTTT. This encodes CATGHDGASNTGELFF.

The J gene is TRBJ2-1, the V gene TRBV20-1; D may correspond to TRBD1 or TRBD2 (5 bases each). Trimming took off 5 bases at V and 7 bases at J, with 9 bases between the two ends. This CDR3 has 11 residues. Germline V CDR1 and CDR2: DFQATT, SNEGSKA (reference sequence). DNA for the CDR3: TGCAGTGCTTTTTGGGGGAATGAGCAGTTCTTC. Translated: CSAFWGNEQFF.

The rearrangement joins TRBV6-1 to TRBJ2-4; D may correspond to TRBD1 or TRBD2 (5 bases each). The CDR3 is made up of 19 amino acids. Trimming took 2 bases from V and 1 from J, leaving 21 bases between them. The germline V gene encodes CDR1 MNHNS and CDR2 SASEGT. The CDR3 sequence: CASSERVGAGAVAKNIQYF. The CDR3 DNA reads TGTGCCAGCAGTGAACGGGTCGGGGCCGGAGCGGTGGCCAAAAACATTCAGTACTTC.

The table lists this clone with a count of one. The chain employs TRBV6-6 and TRBJ2-5; D unresolved. The V gene's germline CDR1 is MNHNY and CDR2 SVGAGI (reference sequence). Trimming removed 8 bases from V and 5 bases from J, with 21 bases in between. The CDR3 runs to 15 residues. CDR3 in DNA: TGTGCCAGCTCCTCCTACGGCACTTCGCGTGAGACCCAGTACTTC. This encodes CASSSYGTSRETQYF.

The rearrangement joins TRBV5-1 to TRBJ2-7, with D maybe TRBD1 (5 bases). The CDR3 has 14 amino acids. Germline V gene lookup returns CDR1 SGHRS and CDR2 YFSETQ. V was cut by 0 bases and J by 0 bases, with 7 bases left in between. CDR3: CASSLGQGSYEQYF. Written as DNA, the CDR3 is TGCGCCAGCAGCTTGGGTCAGGGCTCCTACGAGCAGTACTTC.

The CDR3 sequence: CASSSGTGANSGNTIYF. The CDR3 DNA is TGTGCCAGCAGCTCCGGGACAGGGGCCAACTCTGGAAACACCATATATTTT. This chain joins TRBV5-4 and TRBJ1-3, with 10 bases lining up with TRBD1. The CDR3 totals 17 residues. The germline gives CDR1 SGHNT, CDR2 YYREEE (reference sequence). V was pared by 3 bases and J by 0 bases, with 6 bases of the junction left unmatched.